The T cell receptor beta chain under discussion was sequenced for a study of blood T cell repertoires in COVID-19. Study details: The study drew acute and convalescent COVID-19 samples from the United States, Italy and Spain. From T cells, B-cell-depleted T cells, or PBMCs came the material, which was cDNA or gDNA.

Authors' analysis steps: The assay estimated nucleated cells by amplifying reference gene primers. Repertoires were generated with immunoSEQ multiplex PCR, while TCRdb's copy carries only in-frame clones and drops some. V and J calls and clone size follow that table, whereas D and trimming were derived from the DNA. Counted here are some 250,000 clones, 80% to 90% occurring once; the ten biggest clones make up 1.5% to 2%. This clone was counted a few times. Sequencing was carried out using peripheral blood. The sequence derives from a man aged 30 to 45 with active or convalescent COVID-19.

CDR3 nucleotide sequence: TGTGCCAGCAGTTACTCGATTTTTCAGGGGGCGAGAGCTAACTATGGCTACACCTTC. Translating gives CASSYSIFQGARANYGYTF. The chain employs TRBV6-2 or TRBV6-3 and TRBJ1-2; TRBD1 agrees at 8 bases. After removal of 0 bases from V and 0 bases from J, the junction contained 12 bases not matched to a gene. CDR3 size: 19 residues. Germline-derived CDR1 and CDR2 are MNHEY and SVGEGT.